This TCR beta chain originates from a study of T cell repertoires in cytomegalovirus infection. This clonotype was seen more than once but under ten times. What it binds is not known. TCRdb re-called the reads with MiXCR, one entry per CDR3 protein. The sample has some 900,000 distinct CDR3 sequences, approximately 32% seen once. CDR1 and CDR2 (germline): LNHDA, SQIVND (reference sequence). V lost 8 bases and J 4 bases, leaving 23 bases between the germline ends. The CDR3 has 16 amino acids. The clonotype was recovered from a human donor in good health (CMV status not recorded). Some clones in this sample may be carry-over from other donors' samples. This specimen consisted of cultured CD8+ T cells from PBMCs, obtained from culture after CMV antigen stimulation. This chain links TRBV19 with TRBJ1-2, with D possibly matching TRBD1 (6 bases). The CDR3 here is CASWLGGTGMGYGYTF. For the CDR3, the DNA is TGTGCCAGTTGGTTAGGTGGCACAGGGATGGGCTATGGCTACACCTTC.